The next 30 T cell receptor beta chains were all read from a single sample in a study of identifying expanded T cells in peripheral blood. Profiling relied on immunoSEQ multiplex PCR, and the TCRdb table lists in-frame clones only, not all of them. The table records 91,000 or so clones, about 90% of them present only once. The sequenced material came from blood. The origin of the receptors is a person aged 18-69 years in good health.

This clone was seen a single time. The chain uses TRBV30 and TRBJ2-3, with D maybe TRBD2 (5 bases). This CDR3 is 15 amino acids long. Trimming removed 1 base at V and 0 bases at J, with 11 bases between. Germline V CDR1 and CDR2: GTSNPN, SVGIG (reference sequence). CDR3 residues: CAWSDLALSTDTQYF. CDR3 nucleotides: TGTGCCTGGAGTGACCTAGCTCTCAGCACAGATACGCAGTATTTT.

The chain recombines TRBV29-1 with TRBJ2-4; 9 nucleotides agree with TRBD1. The CDR3 contains 14 residues. Germline assignment: CDR1 SQVTM and CDR2 ANQGSEA. V dropped 5 bases and J dropped 1; count of bases not matched to a gene: 3. This CDR3 is CSVTQGAAKNIQYF. The DNA for the CDR3 is TGCAGCGTTACACAGGGGGCGGCCAAAAACATTCAGTACTTC. Based on the CDR3 plus reference TRBV29-1 and TRBJ2-4, the full variable domain is SAVISQKPSRDICQRGTSLTIQCQVDSQVTMMFWYRQQPGQSLTLIATANQGSEATYESGFVIDKFPISRPNLTFSTLTVSNMSPEDSSIYLCSVTQGAAKNIQYFGAGTRLSVL.

This chain uses TRBV19 with TRBJ2-3; the D gene is possibly TRBD1 (5 bases). Trimming left V 6 bases short and J 6 bases short, with 10 bases between. CDR1 and CDR2 from the germline V gene are LNHDA and SQIVND (reference sequence). The CDR3 has 12 residues. The CDR3 region is CASSMDKDTQYF. The CDR3 bases are TGTGCCAGTAGCATGGACAAGGATACGCAGTATTTT.

V gene TRBV19 combines with J gene TRBJ2-1, with 10 bases aligning to TRBD2. This CDR3 has 15 residues. After removal of 4 bases from V and 6 bases from J, the junction contained 6 bases not matched to a gene. Germline V lookup: CDR1 LNHDA, CDR2 SQIVND (reference sequence). CDR3 sequence reads: CASSTLGLASNEQFF. In DNA, the CDR3 is TGTGCCAGTAGTACATTGGGACTAGCGTCCAATGAGCAGTTCTTC.

CDR3 nucleotide sequence: TGTGCCTGGAGTGTATTCTCCGGACAGGGTTACAATGAGCAGTTCTTC. Protein: CAWSVFSGQGYNEQFF. The chain has TRBV30 and TRBJ2-1; 8 bases agree with TRBD1. V lost 0 bases and J lost 4; bases outside the gene matches: 8. This CDR3 has 16 amino acids. Germline-derived CDR1 and CDR2 are GTSNPN and SVGIG (reference sequence).

The rearrangement links TRBV7-9 to TRBJ2-5; D perhaps matches TRBD2 (6 bases). Germline lookup yields CDR1 SEHNR and CDR2 FQNEAQ (reference sequence). Trimming stripped 5 bases from V and 3 bases from J, with 10 bases between. The CDR3 consists of 13 residues. The CDR3 protein is CASSGTLEETQYF. DNA of the CDR3: TGTGCCAGCAGCGGGACTCTGGAAGAGACCCAGTACTTC. Variable domain in full (rest from reference TRBV7-9 and TRBJ2-5): DTGVSQNPRHKITKRGQNVTFRCDPISEHNRLYWYRQTLGQGPEFLTYFQNEAQLEKSRLLSDRFSAERPKGSFSTLEIQRTEQGDSAMYLCASSGTLEETQYFGPGTRLLVL.

The gene calls are TRBV30 and TRBJ1-1; D is unresolved. The CDR3 length is 13 residues. Trimming left V 5 bases short and J 6 bases short, with 16 bases between. The germline V gene has CDR1 GTSNPN and CDR2 SVGIG (reference sequence). The DNA for the CDR3 is TGTGCCTGGTCAAACACGTTAGGCGCTGAAGCTTTCTTT. This encodes CAWSNTLGAEAFF.

The J gene is TRBJ1-2, the V gene TRBV7-9; 9 bases fit TRBD1. CDR1 and CDR2 (germline): SEHNR, FQNEAQ (reference sequence). There are 15 residues in the CDR3. Trimming at V came to 5 bases and at J to 2 bases, leaving 6 bases not matched to a gene. In DNA, the CDR3 is TGTGCCAGCAGCCCCCGGGACAGGGTCAACTATGGCTACACCTTC. This sequence encodes CASSPRDRVNYGYTF. Looking up the rest from reference TRBV7-9 and TRBJ1-2 gives the full variable domain: DTGVSQNPRHKITKRGQNVTFRCDPISEHNRLYWYRQTLGQGPEFLTYFQNEAQLEKSRLLSDRFSAERPKGSFSTLEIQRTEQGDSAMYLCASSPRDRVNYGYTFGSGTRLTVV.

The rearrangement links TRBV4-2 to TRBJ2-5, with TRBD1 matching 8 bases. The CDR3 sequence is 16 residues long. Germline V gives CDR1 LGHNA, CDR2 YNFKEQ. The V gene end was trimmed by 3 bases and the J gene end by 4 bases; junction bases not matched to a gene: 10. Here the CDR3 reads CASSQVSGQERETQYF. As DNA, the CDR3 is TGTGCCAGCAGCCAGGTATCGGGACAGGAGAGAGAGACCCAGTACTTC.

The chain links TRBV2 to TRBJ2-7, with D uncertain. The CDR3 consists of 15 residues. Trimming stripped 3 bases from V and 6 bases from J, with 18 bases between. The germline V gene encodes CDR1 SNHLY and CDR2 FYNNEI. The CDR3 sequence: CASSEAKRLLGEQYF. The CDR3 nucleotides are TGTGCCAGCAGTGAGGCAAAAAGGCTCCTAGGCGAGCAGTACTTC.

The genes are TRBV4-1 and TRBJ2-5, with unresolved D. The J call may be incorrect, as the DNA end agrees better with TRBJ2-7. The CDR3 is 13 residues long. Germline assignment: CDR1 MGHRA and CDR2 YSYEKL. The CDR3 protein is CASSQRPAYEQYF. CDR3 bases: TGCGCCAGCAGCCAAAGGCCGGCCTACGAGCAGTACTTC.

The chain uses TRBV30 and TRBJ2-7; 11 bases agree with TRBD1. The V and J ends lost 1 base and 4 bases, in that order; junction bases with no gene match: 3. Per germline, CDR1 GTSNPN and CDR2 SVGIG (reference sequence). CDR3 size: 14 residues. CDR3 coding DNA: TGTGCCTGGAGTGAGGACAGGGGGCTATACGAGCAGTACTTC. Protein sequence: CAWSEDRGLYEQYF.

The rearrangement uses TRBV9 and TRBJ2-5; maybe TRBD1 (6 bases). V dropped 0 bases and J dropped 5 bases, with 20 bases sitting between them. This CDR3 is built from 17 residues. Germline CDR1 SGDLS, CDR2 YYNGEE. The CDR3 nucleotides are TGTGCCAGCAGCGTAGCGGAGGTGGACAGTCCGGGGGAGACCCAGTACTTC. As protein: CASSVAEVDSPGETQYF.

This sequence joins TRBV30 and TRBJ1-6; D is unclear. Germline CDR1 is GTSNPN and CDR2 is SVGIG (reference sequence). V was clipped by 2 bases and J by 7 bases, with 9 bases between them. This CDR3 is 13 amino acids long. CDR3 nucleotide sequence: TGTGCCTGGAGTCGTGGGGAGAATTCACCCCTCCACTTT. It translates to CAWSRGENSPLHF.

The rearrangement joins TRBV10-3 to TRBJ2-5; 12 positions match TRBD1. The CDR3 runs 16 residues. Germline CDR1 ENHRY, CDR2 SYGVKD. V lost 6 bases, J lost 7 bases, and 12 bases stayed unmatched. In DNA, the CDR3 is TGTGCCATCAGCGTCCCGGGACAGGGGGCGCCGGGGACCCAGTACTTC. Its protein is CAISVPGQGAPGTQYF.

The chain joins TRBV9 to TRBJ2-3; D may be TRBD2 (6 bases). The CDR3 loop spans 12 amino acids. V gave up 7 bases and J gave up 6 bases, with 12 bases separating them. CDR1 SGDLS and CDR2 YYNGEE come from the germline V gene. In DNA form, the CDR3 reads TGTGCCAGCGGTGACGCGGGGGATACGCAGTATTTT. Its translation is CASGDAGDTQYF. Full variable domain (outside the CDR3, taken from reference TRBV9 and TRBJ2-3): DSGVTQTPKHLITATGQRVTLRCSPRSGDLSVYWYQQSLDQGLQFLIQYYNGEERAKGNILERFSAQQFPDLHSELNLSSLELGDSALYFCASGDAGDTQYFGPGTRLTVL.

The rearrangement joins TRBV19 to TRBJ1-2; no clear D gene. V lost 5 bases and J lost 4, with 20 bases in between. This CDR3 comprises 16 residues. Germline loops: CDR1 LNHDA, CDR2 SQIVND (reference sequence). CDR3 sequence (DNA): TGTGCCAGTAGTGCTCTTAGAGGCGGGAAGTCCTATGGCTACACCTTC. Translating it yields CASSALRGGKSYGYTF.

The V gene is TRBV6-6, the J gene TRBJ1-2; TRBD1 matches at 11 bases. The CDR3 loop spans 14 amino acids. Germline CDR1 and CDR2: MNHNY and SVGAGI (reference sequence). V dropped 6 bases and J dropped 3; count of bases not matched to a gene: 3. CDR3 sequence reads: CASRRTGGDYGYTF. The CDR3, as DNA: TGTGCCAGCAGGCGGACAGGGGGCGACTATGGCTACACCTTC.

This clone was recorded a few times. This chain joins TRBV19 and TRBJ2-1; D gene uncertain. Per germline, CDR1 LNHDA and CDR2 SQIVND (reference sequence). Trimming took off 4 bases at V and 8 bases at J, with 15 bases between the two ends. CDR3 length: 14 amino acids. The chain's CDR3 is CASSTAGSVDEQFF. DNA of the CDR3: TGTGCCAGTAGTACGGCCGGGTCCGTGGATGAGCAGTTCTTC.

The chain joins TRBV28 to TRBJ2-7; perhaps D is TRBD1 or TRBD2 (5 bases each). The V end was cut by 6 bases, the J end by 0 bases, with 21 bases between. Looked up from germline, CDR1 is MDHEN and CDR2 is SYDVKM. This CDR3 contains 17 residues. CDR3 in amino acids: CASSPGTRQRNSYEQYF. In DNA form, the CDR3 reads TGTGCCAGCAGCCCCGGGACCCGACAGCGGAACTCCTACGAGCAGTACTTC.

CDR3 sequence reads: CASSVDLGQETQYF. Written as DNA, the CDR3 is TGTGCCAGCAGCGTAGATCTCGGACAAGAGACCCAGTACTTC. This chain joins TRBV9 and TRBJ2-5; D is ambiguous. The germline V and J ends were trimmed by 0 bases and 2 bases, with 8 bases remaining between them. Germline V gene lookup returns CDR1 SGDLS and CDR2 YYNGEE. The CDR3 has 14 amino acids.

The genes are TRBV21-1 and TRBJ1-5; TRBD1 is the table's D call, not checked against the DNA. TRBV21-1 is recorded as a pseudogene. This CDR3 has 19 residues. CDR3 nucleotides: TGTGCCAGCAGCAAAGGACTTTCTCCCGACGATTACCAGGGCCAGCCCCAGCATTTT. Translation gives CASSKGLSPDDYQGQPQHF.

As DNA, the CDR3 is TGTGCCTGGAGTGACACCGGGACGAAAAATGGCTACACCTTC. This sequence encodes CAWSDTGTKNGYTF. The genes are TRBV30 and TRBJ1-2; maybe TRBD1 (5 bases). The CDR3 runs to 14 residues. Germline-derived CDR1 and CDR2 are GTSNPN and SVGIG (reference sequence). V lost 1 base and J 6 bases, leaving 15 bases between the germline ends. The full variable domain, completed using reference TRBV30 and TRBJ1-2, is SQTIHQWPATLVQPVGSPLSLECTVEGTSNPNLYWYRQAAGRGLQLLFYSVGIGQISSEVPQNLSASRPQDRQFILSSKKLLLSDSGFYLCAWSDTGTKNGYTFGSGTRLTVV.

The gene calls are TRBV13 and TRBJ2-3; D is unresolved. This CDR3 has 13 residues. Trimming cost V 11 bases and J 0 bases, with 12 bases left between them. Per the germline V gene, CDR1 is PRHDT and CDR2 is FYEKMQ (reference sequence). CDR3 coding DNA: TGTGCCGTCGGACGCCCCAGCACAGATACGCAGTATTTT. This gives the protein CAVGRPSTDTQYF.

This CDR3 reads CATSREKTGLEQYF. The CDR3 DNA sequence: TGTGCCACCAGCAGAGAAAAAACAGGACTCGAGCAGTACTTC. The chain carries TRBV15 and TRBJ2-7, with D possibly called TRBD1 or TRBD2 (5 bases each). V lost 0 bases and J 6 bases, leaving 12 bases between the germline ends. The CDR3 consists of 14 residues. The germline V gene has CDR1 LNHNV and CDR2 YYDKDF (reference sequence).

V is TRBV6-1 and J is TRBJ1-1, with 7 bases matching TRBD1. The CDR3 is 14 residues long. The germline V gene has CDR1 MNHNS and CDR2 SASEGT. V lost 3 bases, J lost 5 bases, and 6 bases stayed unmatched. CDR3 in DNA: TGTGCCAGCAGTGATGGACAGGAAACAACTGAAGCTTTCTTT. Its protein product is CASSDGQETTEAFF.

The chain is built from TRBV28 and TRBJ2-3; D remains ambiguous. CDR1 and CDR2 (germline): MDHEN, SYDVKM. The CDR3 is 12 amino acids. Trimming took 6 bases from V and 1 from J, leaving 5 bases between them. CDR3 protein: CASRSGTDTQYF. The CDR3 coding sequence is TGTGCCAGCAGGTCGGGCACAGATACGCAGTATTTT.

The chain links TRBV2 to TRBJ2-7, with TRBD1 as a possible D gene (5 bases). V was clipped by 0 bases and J by 6 bases, with 15 bases between them. Per germline, CDR1 SNHLY and CDR2 FYNNEI. The CDR3 covers 15 residues. CDR3 amino acids: CASSEAPREFGEQYF. The CDR3 DNA reads as TGTGCCAGCAGTGAAGCCCCCAGGGAATTCGGCGAGCAGTACTTC.

The chain carries TRBV15 and TRBJ2-7, with D perhaps being TRBD1 or TRBD2 (5 bases each). Germline-derived CDR1 and CDR2 are LNHNV and YYDKDF (reference sequence). V was clipped by 0 bases and J by 2 bases, with 14 bases between them. CDR3 length: 16 amino acids. CDR3 DNA sequence: TGTGCCACCAGCAGAGATCGGGCAGGGAGCCCCTACGAGCAGTACTTC. Encoded protein: CATSRDRAGSPYEQYF.

This chain joins TRBV27 and TRBJ1-1; the D is unclear. The V gene's germline CDR1 is MNHEY and CDR2 SMNVEV (reference sequence). The V end lost 6 bases, the J end lost 5 bases, and 16 bases lay between the germline ends. This CDR3 has 14 residues. The CDR3 reads CASRLGFSYTEAFF. CDR3 DNA: TGTGCCAGCAGATTGGGGTTTTCGTATACTGAAGCTTTCTTT.